The T cell receptor beta chain under discussion was sequenced for a study of cytomegalovirus exposure and HLA in healthy donors. Study findings and constraints: A likely sequencing artifact accounted for one observed cluster of highly shared sequence variants. The authors later found most CMV-associated TCR beta chains appeared HLA-restricted. The authors excluded some V segments, including TRBV6-2 and TRBV6-3, as indistinguishable.

PCR employed 60 Vbeta and 13 Jbeta primers. Sequencing used immunoSEQ multiplex PCR; TCRdb keeps in-frame clones, though not all of them. The table has some 150,000 clones, roughly 80% seen once. The study sampled nominally healthy donors, though unrecorded immune exposures were likely. The germline gives CDR1 SGHRS, CDR2 YFSETQ. Trimming removed 4 bases at V and 3 bases at J, with 10 bases between. The CDR3 has 13 amino acids. Worth noting for this clone: Its cognate antigen is unknown.

This sequence was found in a man aged 30 to 45 in good health and CMV-seropositive. V is TRBV5-1 and J is TRBJ2-5, with D possibly being TRBD2 (6 bases). Sequenced material: PBMCs. In DNA form, the CDR3 reads TGCGCCAGCAGCCTGGGGGGAGAAGAGACCCAGTACTTC. Translation gives CASSLGGEETQYF.